The 12 T cell receptor beta chains in this list originate from one sample, sequenced in a study of cytomegalovirus exposure and HLA in healthy donors. The PCR had 60 Vbeta and 13 Jbeta primers. Clones were sequenced by immunoSEQ multiplex PCR, and TCRdb holds only the in-frame ones, with some missing. The top ten clones hold approximately 2.1% of a sample with approximately 210,000 clones, 60% to 80% of them seen once. Specimen: PBMCs. The receptors derive from a woman under 40 in good health and CMV-seropositive.

The V gene is TRBV15, the J gene TRBJ1-5; 10 nucleotides agree with TRBD1. CDR1 and CDR2 from the germline V gene are LNHNV and YYDKDF (reference sequence). V trimming: 6 bases; J trimming: 4 bases; junction bases outside the gene matches: 6. The CDR3 length is 15 residues. CDR3 sequence reads: CATRVAGQGNQPQHF. The CDR3 DNA reads as TGTGCCACCAGGGTAGCGGGACAGGGGAATCAGCCCCAGCATTTT.

This rearrangement joins TRBV28 to TRBJ2-4; 7 nucleotides line up with TRBD1. The germline gives CDR1 MDHEN, CDR2 SYDVKM. V shed 1 base, J shed 14 bases, and the junction held 5 bases outside the gene matches. CDR3 size: 12 residues. For the CDR3, the DNA is TGTGCCAGCAGTTTATCGGTCCAGGGGGAGTACTTC. The encoded protein is CASSLSVQGEYF.

In this sample, this clone turned up a few times. The chain carries TRBV19 and TRBJ2-7, with 8 bases that match TRBD2. This CDR3 is built from 14 residues. CDR1 is LNHDA and CDR2 is SQIVND in the germline V gene (reference sequence). The V and J ends lost 3 bases and 2 bases, in that order; junction bases with no gene match: 3. CDR3 sequence (DNA): TGTGCCAGTAGTATGACTAGCGTAACCTACGAGCAGTACTTC. Its translation is CASSMTSVTYEQYF.

This clone was counted only a few times. The chain joins TRBV4-2 to TRBJ2-3; 7 positions match TRBD2. Germline trimming cut 6 bases from V and 0 bases from J; bases unmatched to any gene: 9. Germline V lookup: CDR1 LGHNA, CDR2 YNFKEQ. This CDR3 has 16 amino acids. The CDR3, as DNA: TGTGCCAGCAGTGCCCTCAGTAGCGGGAGCACAGATACGCAGTATTTT. Its protein is CASSALSSGSTDTQYF.

The chain uses TRBV6-5 and TRBJ2-5; TRBD1 is a possible D gene (5 bases). Germline V gives CDR1 MNHEY, CDR2 SVGAGI. Trimming took 5 bases from V and 7 from J, leaving 14 bases between them. The CDR3 totals 13 residues. The CDR3 nucleotides are TGTGCCAGCAGTCCCGATGGGCAGGGGACCCAGTACTTC. Amino acids: CASSPDGQGTQYF.

V is TRBV11-2 and J is TRBJ2-5, with TRBD2 matching 10 bases. The trim removed 4 bases at V and 1 base at J, leaving 6 bases unmatched. Germline V lookup: CDR1 SGHAT, CDR2 FQNNGV. The CDR3 is 16 residues long. Written as DNA, the CDR3 is TGTGCCAGCAGCTCCCGAAGCGGGAGGGTCCAAGAGACCCAGTACTTC. This translates into CASSSRSGRVQETQYF.

V and J are TRBV7-2 and TRBJ2-7, with D uncertain. V dropped 1 base and J dropped 2 bases, with 9 bases sitting between them. The CDR3 has 14 amino acids. CDR1 and CDR2 (germline): SGHTA, FQGNSA. The chain's CDR3 is CASSLVYSTYEQYF. CDR3 sequence (DNA): TGTGCCAGCAGCTTAGTTTACAGTACCTACGAGCAGTACTTC.

The rearrangement links TRBV7-3 to TRBJ1-4; D is possibly TRBD1 (5 bases). Germline loops: CDR1 SGHTA, CDR2 FQGTGA. The CDR3 consists of 13 residues. The V end was cut by 5 bases, the J end by 7 bases, with 11 bases between. CDR3 in DNA: TGTGCCAGCAGCCGGAGTCAGGGTGAAAAACTGTTTTTT. Its translation: CASSRSQGEKLFF.

Only a few counts were recorded for this clone. J is TRBJ1-5 and V is TRBV20-1; D is perhaps TRBD1 (5 bases). V was trimmed by 5 bases and J by 5 bases, leaving 7 bases between them. The CDR3 has 11 residues. From germline, CDR1 is DFQATT and CDR2 SNEGSKA (reference sequence). The CDR3 sequence is CSAEGDQPQHF. CDR3 sequence (DNA): TGCAGTGCTGAAGGGGATCAGCCCCAGCATTTT.

V is TRBV7-6 and J is TRBJ1-6, with 10 nucleotides matching TRBD1. V was clipped by 1 base and J by 6 bases; unmatched bases: 3. The germline CDR1 and CDR2 sequences are SGHVS and FNYEAQ. The CDR3 length is 16 residues. CDR3 coding DNA: TGTGCCAGCAGCTTAGGGACAGGGGGTGGTAATTCACCCCTCCACTTT. Its translation: CASSLGTGGGNSPLHF.

The DNA of the CDR3 is TGTGCCAGCAGCTCCTTCGCACAGGGAGGGTTACGCTACGAGCAGTACTTC. As protein: CASSSFAQGGLRYEQYF. The genes are TRBV7-9 and TRBJ2-7, with D possibly matching TRBD2 (7 bases). The CDR3 loop spans 17 amino acids. V gave up 4 bases and J gave up 3 bases, with 22 bases separating them. Per the germline V gene, CDR1 is SEHNR and CDR2 is FQNEAQ (reference sequence).

The table lists this clone with a few counts. The rearrangement joins TRBV6-1 to TRBJ1-4; TRBD1 agrees at 9 bases. There are 17 residues in the CDR3. Losses at the gene ends were 4 bases for V and 8 bases for J; bases not matched to a gene: 14. CDR1 and CDR2 (germline): MNHNS, SASEGT. CDR3 protein: CASSVNPRGQGREKLFF. The CDR3 DNA follows: TGTGCCAGCAGTGTGAATCCTAGGGGACAGGGCCGAGAAAAACTGTTTTTT.